The present T cell receptor beta chain was sequenced within a study of cytomegalovirus exposure and HLA in healthy donors. The count of this clone is one. As yet, its antigen is unknown. Findings and caveats of the study: Per a later analysis, 16,951 TCR beta sequences showed association with HLA alleles at 0.05 false discovery rate. A link between a missense DCLRE1C variant and TCR beta V- and J-gene trimming emerged from a later analysis.

Germline-derived CDR1 and CDR2 are SGHAT and FQNNGV. The CDR3 spans 15 residues. V lost 1 base to trimming and J lost 7 bases, with 17 bases between them. This PCR relied on a set of 60 Vbeta primers and 13 Jbeta primers. TCRdb keeps only in-frame clones here, not all; method: immunoSEQ multiplex PCR. Altogether about 200,000 clones are present, about four fifths being singletons, with the ten largest covering roughly 0.4%. The sample was PBMCs. This rearrangement joins TRBV11-2 to TRBJ2-7; perhaps TRBD2 as D (6 bases). This TCR was sampled from a male donor in good health and CMV-seropositive. The CDR3: CASSLAAGPGWEQYF. Written as DNA, the CDR3 is TGTGCCAGCAGCTTAGCGGCGGGGCCGGGGTGGGAGCAGTACTTC.